This is a list of T cell receptor beta chains from one sample in a study of T-cell reconstitution after alpha-beta-depleted transplantation in children. TCRdb redid the calling of the PCR reads with MiXCR, one entry per CDR3 protein. Of almost 500,000 distinct CDR3 sequences in the sample, approximately 12% were seen once. The input for sequencing was PBMCs from the stem cell graft donor, taken from the stem cell graft. These receptor sequences come from a human donor who donated a stem cell graft to a child with combined immunodeficiency. The CDR3 runs from the conserved cysteine through the conserved F or W. The D gene is left open where the match is weak. A row's size may be missing; if present it is once, few, many or a size class.

cdr3_aa: CASSSPRGSTSGINNEQFF
cdr3_nt: TGTGCCAGCAGTTCCCCCCGAGGGTCTACTAGCGGTATTAACAATGAGCAGTTCTTC
j_call: TRBJ2-1
v_call: TRBV6-2/TRBV6-3
d_call: TRBD2
clone_size: few

cdr3_aa: CASSPQRGYNEQFF
cdr3_nt: TGTGCCAGCTCACCACAAAGGGGTTACAATGAGCAGTTCTTC
j_call: TRBJ2-1
v_call: TRBV18
d_call: -
clone_size: few

cdr3_aa: CASSLEAGGGYEQYF
cdr3_nt: TGCGCCAGCAGCTTGGAAGCCGGTGGAGGTTACGAGCAGTACTTC
j_call: TRBJ2-7
v_call: TRBV5-1
d_call: -
clone_size: -

cdr3_aa: CASQPGTCSYEQYF
cdr3_nt: TGTGCCAGCCAGCCCGGGACTTGTTCCTACGAGCAGTACTTC
j_call: TRBJ2-7
v_call: TRBV9
d_call: -
clone_size: -

cdr3_aa: CASSLQQGDQPQHF
cdr3_nt: TGTGCCAGCAGCTTACAACAGGGAGATCAGCCCCAGCATTTT
j_call: TRBJ1-5
v_call: TRBV5-6
d_call: -
clone_size: many

cdr3_aa: CASRPGTGGFNEQFF
cdr3_nt: TGTGCCAGCAGACCTGGGACAGGGGGCTTCAATGAGCAGTTCTTC
j_call: TRBJ2-1
v_call: TRBV12-3/TRBV12-4
d_call: TRBD1
clone_size: many

cdr3_aa: CASSSWSPDTQYF
cdr3_nt: TGTGCCAGCAGTTCCTGGTCCCCAGATACGCAGTATTTT
j_call: TRBJ2-3
v_call: TRBV12-3/TRBV12-4
d_call: -
clone_size: -

cdr3_aa: CASSSTLGCSYNEQFF
cdr3_nt: TGTGCCAGCAGCTCTACATTGGGTTGCTCCTACAATGAGCAGTTCTTC
j_call: TRBJ2-1
v_call: TRBV6-2/TRBV6-3
d_call: -
clone_size: many

cdr3_aa: CASSLTSFGDEQYF
cdr3_nt: TGTGCCAGCAGCTTAACTTCTTTTGGGGACGAGCAGTACTTC
j_call: TRBJ2-7
v_call: TRBV7-8
d_call: -
clone_size: many

cdr3_aa: CSASQQGPSYEQYF
cdr3_nt: TGCAGTGCTTCACAGCAGGGGCCCTCCTACGAGCAGTACTTC
j_call: TRBJ2-7
v_call: TRBV20-1
d_call: -
clone_size: many

cdr3_aa: CASGAGRSTGELFF
cdr3_nt: TGTGCCAGCGGAGCGGGAAGAAGCACCGGGGAGCTGTTTTTT
j_call: TRBJ2-2
v_call: TRBV7-2
d_call: TRBD2
clone_size: few

cdr3_aa: CASSRGRENEQFF
cdr3_nt: TGTGCCAGCAGCCGGGGGAGGGAGAATGAGCAGTTCTTC
j_call: TRBJ2-1
v_call: TRBV7-3
d_call: TRBD2
clone_size: many

cdr3_aa: CASSVDRFREAFF
cdr3_nt: TGTGCCAGCAGTGTCGACAGGTTCCGTGAAGCTTTCTTT
j_call: TRBJ1-1
v_call: TRBV12-3/TRBV12-4
d_call: -
clone_size: -

cdr3_aa: CASSTGGNYRDNEQFF
cdr3_nt: TGTGCCAGCAGCACGGGGGGGAATTATCGCGACAATGAGCAGTTCTTC
j_call: TRBJ2-1
v_call: TRBV13
d_call: TRBD2
clone_size: -

cdr3_aa: CAWSAGNTIYF
cdr3_nt: TGTGCCTGGAGTGCTGGAAACACCATATATTTT
j_call: TRBJ1-3
v_call: TRBV30
d_call: -
clone_size: few

cdr3_aa: CASSPLAGIRTDTQYF
cdr3_nt: TGTGCCAGCAGCCCACTAGCGGGGATTCGCACAGATACGCAGTATTTT
j_call: TRBJ2-3
v_call: TRBV5-5
d_call: TRBD2
clone_size: -

cdr3_aa: CSAGDTSYEQYF
cdr3_nt: TGCAGTGCGGGGGACACTTCCTACGAGCAGTACTTC
j_call: TRBJ2-7
v_call: TRBV20-1
d_call: -
clone_size: -

cdr3_aa: CASSFYGQGRETQYF
cdr3_nt: TGTGCCAGCAGTTTCTATGGGCAGGGGAGGGAGACCCAGTACTTC
j_call: TRBJ2-5
v_call: TRBV28
d_call: -
clone_size: few

cdr3_aa: CAWRAGGRAETQYF
cdr3_nt: TGTGCCTGGAGGGCGGGCGGACGGGCGGAGACCCAGTACTTC
j_call: TRBJ2-5
v_call: TRBV30
d_call: -
clone_size: -

cdr3_aa: CASSVPPGPQYF
cdr3_nt: TGTGCCAGCAGCGTCCCCCCCGGCCCGCAGTATTTT
j_call: TRBJ2-3
v_call: TRBV9
d_call: -
clone_size: -

cdr3_aa: CASSQDRRNNEQFF
cdr3_nt: TGTGCCAGCAGCCAGGACAGAAGGAACAATGAGCAGTTCTTC
j_call: TRBJ2-1
v_call: TRBV7-3
d_call: -
clone_size: few

cdr3_aa: CASSLDIVGFSGNTIYF
cdr3_nt: TGTGCCAGCAGTTTAGACATAGTGGGGTTCTCTGGAAACACCATATATTTT
j_call: TRBJ1-3
v_call: TRBV12-3/TRBV12-4
d_call: -
clone_size: once

cdr3_aa: CASSLQRERSYEQYF
cdr3_nt: TGCGCCAGCAGCTTGCAGCGGGAGCGCTCCTACGAGCAGTACTTC
j_call: TRBJ2-7
v_call: TRBV5-1
d_call: TRBD2
clone_size: -

cdr3_aa: CASSQDLRTGELFF
cdr3_nt: TGCGCCAGCAGCCAAGATCTTCGAACCGGGGAGCTGTTTTTT
j_call: TRBJ2-2
v_call: TRBV4-3
d_call: -
clone_size: -

cdr3_aa: CSVEPSNEQFF
cdr3_nt: TGCAGCGTTGAACCGAGCAATGAGCAGTTCTTC
j_call: TRBJ2-1
v_call: TRBV29-1
d_call: -
clone_size: -